The 4 T cell receptor beta chains below come from one sample, sequenced in a study of cytomegalovirus exposure and HLA in healthy donors. Clones were sequenced by immunoSEQ multiplex PCR, and TCRdb holds only the in-frame ones, with some missing. The table lists just over 80,000 clones, approximately 96% of them singletons. Sequencing was performed on PBMCs. These receptor sequences come from a woman between 18 and 30 years old in good health and CMV-seronegative.

The rearrangement links TRBV9 to TRBJ1-4; TRBD1 aligns across 9 bases. The germline gives CDR1 SGDLS, CDR2 YYNGEE. The V gene end was trimmed by 4 bases and the J gene end by 8 bases; junction bases not matched to a gene: 12. The CDR3 sequence is 16 residues long. As DNA, the CDR3 is TGTGCCAGCAGCCCCGGTCCGGACAGGGGTGGGGAAAAACTGTTTTTT. Its protein product is CASSPGPDRGGEKLFF.

The genes are TRBV5-6 and TRBJ1-6; D ambiguous. Germline assignment: CDR1 SGHDT and CDR2 YYEEEE. This CDR3 region has 18 residues. The ends were cut back, 0 bases at V and 7 bases at J, with 20 bases in the middle. CDR3 in amino acids: CASSLVQQRLFGNSPLHF. The CDR3 DNA reads TGTGCCAGCAGCTTGGTACAGCAACGCCTCTTCGGAAATTCACCCCTCCACTTT.

The genes are TRBV7-8 and TRBJ2-1, with 13 bases lining up with TRBD2. Germline lookup yields CDR1 SGHVS and CDR2 FQNEAQ. This CDR3 has 18 residues. V dropped 2 bases and J dropped 1; count of bases not matched to a gene: 5. The CDR3 here is CASSLLGGLAGSYNEQFF. CDR3 DNA: TGTGCCAGCAGCTTACTAGGGGGACTAGCGGGATCCTACAATGAGCAGTTCTTC.

V and J are TRBV5-1 and TRBJ1-2; 9 bases are a match to TRBD1. V lost 7 bases to trimming and J lost 8 bases; unmatched junction nucleotides: 9. Per germline, CDR1 SGHRS and CDR2 YFSETQ. The CDR3 is 13 amino acids. CDR3 region: CASFGQGMGGYTF. DNA for the CDR3: TGCGCCAGCTTCGGACAGGGGATGGGGGGCTACACCTTC. Combining the CDR3 with reference TRBV5-1 and TRBJ1-2 gives the whole variable domain KAGVTQTPRYLIKTRGQQVTLSCSPISGHRSVSWYQQTPGQGLQFLFEYFSETQRNKGNFPGRFSGRQFSNSRSEMNVSTLELGDSALYLCASFGQGMGGYTFGSGTRLTVV.